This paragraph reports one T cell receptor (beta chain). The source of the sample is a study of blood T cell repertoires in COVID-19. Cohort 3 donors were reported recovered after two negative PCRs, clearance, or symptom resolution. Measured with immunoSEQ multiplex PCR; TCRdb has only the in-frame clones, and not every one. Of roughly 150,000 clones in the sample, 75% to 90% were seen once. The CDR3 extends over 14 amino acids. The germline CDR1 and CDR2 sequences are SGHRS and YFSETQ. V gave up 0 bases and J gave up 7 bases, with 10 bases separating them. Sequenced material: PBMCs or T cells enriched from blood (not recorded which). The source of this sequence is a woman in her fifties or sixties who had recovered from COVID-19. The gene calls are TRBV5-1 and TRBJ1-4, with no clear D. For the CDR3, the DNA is TGCGCCAGCAGCTTGGGTCCTTTGAGTGAAAAACTGTTTTTT. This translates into CASSLGPLSEKLFF. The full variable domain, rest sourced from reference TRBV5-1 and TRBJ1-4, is KAGVTQTPRYLIKTRGQQVTLSCSPISGHRSVSWYQQTPGQGLQFLFEYFSETQRNKGNFPGRFSGRQFSNSRSEMNVSTLELGDSALYLCASSLGPLSEKLFFGSGTQLSVL.